The 6 T cell receptor beta chains listed next were all sequenced from one sample in a study of spatial heterogeneity in lung cancer. The sample's time point: blood at routine non-recurrence follow-up after resection. A single record per CDR3 protein comes from TCRdb applying MiXCR to the 5' RACE reads. Of 110,000 or so distinct CDR3 sequences listed, roughly a tenth are singletons. The source was PBMCs, collected at follow-up. The receptors were sampled from a female donor with early-stage non-small cell lung cancer.

This clonotype was recorded at least ten times. The rearrangement links TRBV4-2 to TRBJ1-6; D unresolved. CDR3 length: 16 amino acids. Germline values: CDR1 LGHNA, CDR2 YNFKEQ. V lost 1 base and J lost 7, with 14 bases in between. This CDR3 reads CASSQVKVLGNSPLHF. The CDR3 coding sequence is TGTGCCAGCAGCCAAGTAAAGGTACTTGGGAATTCACCCCTCCACTTT.

Notes on this clonotype: At one boundary the junction diverges from the germline segment, which might be a read error. The rearrangement joins TRBV6-5 to TRBJ1-3, with D perhaps TRBD1 (5 bases). This CDR3 comprises 14 residues. CDR1 and CDR2 (germline): MNHEY, SVGAGI. CDR3 sequence reads: CVSGWGVSGNTIYF. The CDR3, as DNA: TGTGTCAGCGGCTGGGGGGTGAGTGGAAACACCATATATTTT.

At least ten counts were recorded for this clonotype. Written as DNA, the CDR3 is TGCAGCGTACTGAACACTGAAGCTTTCTTT. This sequence encodes CSVLNTEAFF. The rearrangement uses TRBV29-1 and TRBJ1-1; D gene uncertain. The V and J ends lost 6 bases and 0 bases respectively, with 2 bases between them. CDR3 length: 10 amino acids. Germline V gives CDR1 SQVTM, CDR2 ANQGSEA.

This clonotype was seen a handful of times. V is TRBV20-1 and J is TRBJ1-5; D not resolved. The V gene lost 0 bases and the J gene lost 0 bases, with 6 bases spanning the gap. Germline V lookup: CDR1 DFQATT, CDR2 SNEGSKA (reference sequence). The CDR3 contains 14 residues. Here the CDR3 DNA reads TGCAGTGCTAGAGATAGTTATAGCAATCAGCCCCAGCATTTT. It codes for CSARDSYSNQPQHF.

CDR3 DNA sequence: TGTGCCAGCAGTTTTCGAACAAACACTGAAGCTTTCTTT. It yields the protein CASSFRTNTEAFF. The chain joins TRBV28 to TRBJ1-1; D unclear. Trimming pared 3 bases from V and 2 bases from J, leaving 7 bases between. The CDR3 is 13 residues long. The germline CDR1 and CDR2 sequences are MDHEN and SYDVKM.

This clonotype came up a few times. The CDR3 here is CSVRADYTEAFF. The DNA of the CDR3 is TGCAGCGTAAGGGCCGATTACACTGAAGCTTTCTTT. The chain links TRBV29-1 to TRBJ1-1; D not resolved. The CDR3 extends over 12 amino acids. In germline, CDR1 is SQVTM, CDR2 ANQGSEA. V was clipped by 6 bases and J by 3 bases, with 11 bases between them. The entire variable domain, with the rest obtained from reference TRBV29-1 and TRBJ1-1, is as follows: SAVISQKPSRDICQRGTSLTIQCQVDSQVTMMFWYRQQPGQSLTLIATANQGSEATYESGFVIDKFPISRPNLTFSTLTVSNMSPEDSSIYLCSVRADYTEAFFGQGTRLTVV.